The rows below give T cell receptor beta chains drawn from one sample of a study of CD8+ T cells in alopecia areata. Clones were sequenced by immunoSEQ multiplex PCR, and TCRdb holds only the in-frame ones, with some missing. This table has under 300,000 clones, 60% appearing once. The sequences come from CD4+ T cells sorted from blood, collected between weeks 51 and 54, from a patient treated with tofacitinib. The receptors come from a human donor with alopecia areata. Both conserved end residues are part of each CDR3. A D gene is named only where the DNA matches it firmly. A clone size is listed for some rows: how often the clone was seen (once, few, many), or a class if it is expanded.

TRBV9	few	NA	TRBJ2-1	CASSVAGANNEQFF	TGTGCCAGCAGCGTAGCGGGGGCAAACAATGAGCAGTTCTTC
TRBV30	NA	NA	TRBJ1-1	CAWRWGLTGTEAFF	TGTGCCTGGAGATGGGGCCTAACCGGGACTGAAGCTTTCTTT
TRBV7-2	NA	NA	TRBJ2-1	CASSLVAALNNEQFF	TGTGCCAGCAGCTTGGTGGCAGCCTTAAACAATGAGCAGTTCTTC
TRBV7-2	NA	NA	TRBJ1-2	CASSLVIGENYGYTF	TGTGCCAGCAGCTTAGTCATTGGGGAAAACTATGGCTACACCTTC
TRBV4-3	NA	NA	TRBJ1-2	CASSRRTTSNYGYTF	TGCGCCAGCAGCCGCCGGACGACAAGTAACTATGGCTACACCTTC
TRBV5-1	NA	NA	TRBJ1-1	CASSGPQGGTEAFF	TGCGCCAGCAGCGGACCACAGGGAGGCACTGAAGCTTTCTTT
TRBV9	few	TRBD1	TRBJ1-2	CASSVGTGNYGYTF	TGTGCCAGCAGCGTAGGGACAGGGAACTATGGCTACACCTTC
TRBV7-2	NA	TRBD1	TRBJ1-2	CASSLQGTGYGYGYTF	TGTGCCAGCAGCTTACAAGGGACAGGGTACGGCTATGGCTACACCTTC
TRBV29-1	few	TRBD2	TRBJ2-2	CSVIPRLAGKTGELFF	TGCAGCGTGATCCCTCGACTAGCGGGAAAGACCGGGGAGCTGTTTTTT
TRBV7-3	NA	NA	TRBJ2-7	CASSAYVAYEQYF	TGTGCCAGCAGCGCCTATGTCGCCTACGAGCAGTACTTC
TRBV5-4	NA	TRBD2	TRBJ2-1	CASSSALAGLNEQFF	TGTGCCAGCAGCTCCGCGCTAGCGGGGTTAAATGAGCAGTTCTTC
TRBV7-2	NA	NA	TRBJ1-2	CASSPVDSGLYGYTF	TGTGCCAGCAGCCCCGTCGATAGCGGACTCTATGGCTACACCTTC
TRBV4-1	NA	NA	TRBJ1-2	CASSQDWAGAGYTF	TGCGCCAGCAGCCAAGATTGGGCAGGGGCCGGCTACACCTTC
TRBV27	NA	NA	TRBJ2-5	CASSSGYSPGWETQYF	TGTGCCAGCAGTTCTGGCTACTCCCCAGGGTGGGAGACCCAGTACTTC
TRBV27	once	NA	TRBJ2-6	CASSSGANVLTF	TGTGCCAGCAGTTCTGGGGCCAACGTCCTGACTTTC
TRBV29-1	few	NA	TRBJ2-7	CSVVGAQSSYEQYF	TGCAGCGTTGTGGGGGCGCAGAGCTCCTACGAGCAGTACTTC
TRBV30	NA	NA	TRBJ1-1	CAWSERPSTEAFF	TGTGCCTGGAGTGAGAGACCGAGCACTGAAGCTTTCTTT
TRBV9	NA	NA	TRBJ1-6	CASSDSGTPSIPLHF	TGTGCCAGCAGCGATTCCGGGACTCCCTCCATCCCCCTCCACTTT
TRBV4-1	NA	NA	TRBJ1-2	CASSHFWGGYTF	TGCGCCAGCAGCCATTTTTGGGGCGGCTACACCTTC
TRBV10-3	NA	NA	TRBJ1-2	CAISEFGRGYGYTF	TGTGCCATCAGTGAGTTCGGCAGGGGATACGGCTACACCTTC
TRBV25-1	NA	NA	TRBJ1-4	CASSEWTATNEKLFF	TGTGCCAGCAGTGAATGGACAGCAACTAATGAAAAACTGTTTTTT
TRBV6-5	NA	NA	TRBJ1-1	CASLGQNTEAFF	TGTGCCAGCCTGGGACAAAACACTGAAGCTTTCTTT
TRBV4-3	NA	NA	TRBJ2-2	CASSQPKGGNTGELFF	TGCGCCAGCAGCCAACCCAAGGGGGGTAACACCGGGGAGCTGTTTTTT
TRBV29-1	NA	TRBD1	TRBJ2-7	CSVGDSSYEQYF	TGCAGCGTAGGGGACAGCTCCTACGAGCAGTACTTC